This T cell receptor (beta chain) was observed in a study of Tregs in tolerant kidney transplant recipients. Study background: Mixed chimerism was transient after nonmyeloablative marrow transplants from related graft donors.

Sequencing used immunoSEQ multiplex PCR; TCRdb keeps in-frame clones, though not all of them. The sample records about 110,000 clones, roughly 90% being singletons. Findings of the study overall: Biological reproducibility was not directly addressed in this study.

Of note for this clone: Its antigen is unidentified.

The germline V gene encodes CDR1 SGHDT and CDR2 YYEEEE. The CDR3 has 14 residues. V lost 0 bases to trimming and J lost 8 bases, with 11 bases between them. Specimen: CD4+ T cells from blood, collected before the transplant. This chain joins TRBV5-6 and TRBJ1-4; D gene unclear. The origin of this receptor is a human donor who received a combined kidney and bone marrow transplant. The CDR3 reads CASSLGRWREKLFF. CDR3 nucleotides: TGTGCCAGCAGCTTGGGGAGGTGGAGGGAAAAACTGTTTTTT.